The 13 T cell receptor beta chains listed next were all sequenced from one sample in a study of blood T cell repertoires in COVID-19. The repertoire was sequenced with immunoSEQ multiplex PCR; TCRdb's copy has only in-frame clones and lacks some. The data show some 110,000 clones, less than 85% seen once. The sample consisted of peripheral blood. These receptors all come from a man aged 25-40 years with acute or convalescent COVID-19.

V and J are TRBV11-3 and TRBJ2-3; the D is unclear. This CDR3 contains 14 residues. Trimming stripped 1 base from V and 6 bases from J, with 11 bases between. In germline, CDR1 is SGHNT, CDR2 YENEEA. This CDR3 is CASSLGAVLDTQYF. In nucleotides, the CDR3 is TGTGCCAGCAGCTTAGGGGCAGTATTGGATACGCAGTATTTT.

The chain links TRBV12-3 or TRBV12-4 to TRBJ1-2; D possibly corresponds to TRBD1 (5 bases). V lost 5 bases to trimming and J lost 4 bases, with 11 bases between them. The CDR3 loop spans 13 amino acids. The CDR3 nucleotides read TGTGCCAGCAGTCCCGGGACTTCCTATGGCTACACCTTC. Its protein is CASSPGTSYGYTF.

This clone has a single count. CDR3 loop: CASSLVTGLNTEAFF. As DNA, the CDR3 is TGTGCCAGCAGCTTAGTGACAGGCCTGAACACTGAAGCTTTCTTT. The rearrangement uses TRBV7-6 and TRBJ1-1; D is possibly TRBD1 (6 bases). Germline V lookup: CDR1 SGHVS, CDR2 FNYEAQ. The V end was cut by 1 base, the J end by 0 bases, with 9 bases between. The CDR3 is 15 amino acids. The whole variable domain, remainder taken from reference TRBV7-6 and TRBJ1-1, is GAGVSQSPRYKVTKRGQDVALRCDPISGHVSLYWYRQALGQGPEFLTYFNYEAQQDKSGLPNDRFSAERPEGSISTLTIQRTEQRDSAMYRCASSLVTGLNTEAFFGQGTRLTVV.

This clone was detected only once. This chain links TRBV5-6 with TRBJ2-3; TRBD2 aligns across 8 bases. Germline CDR1 reads SGHDT; CDR2 reads YYEEEE. The CDR3 loop spans 19 amino acids. V lost 0 bases, J lost 2 bases, and 14 bases stayed unmatched. The CDR3 protein is CASSLGGGPILVPTDTQYF. As DNA, the CDR3 is TGTGCCAGCAGCTTGGGCGGGGGGCCCATCCTGGTTCCCACAGATACGCAGTATTTT. Using reference TRBV5-6 and TRBJ2-3 for the parts outside the CDR3, the full variable domain is DAGVTQSPTHLIKTRGQQVTLRCSPKSGHDTVSWYQQALGQGPQFIFQYYEEEERQRGNFPDRFSGHQFPNYSSELNVNALLLGDSALYLCASSLGGGPILVPTDTQYFGPGTRLTVL.

The chain uses TRBV5-4 and TRBJ1-1; 7 bases agree with TRBD1. The CDR3 is made up of 16 amino acids. With V trimmed by 3 bases and J by 1 base, 9 bases remained unmatched. Germline V gene lookup returns CDR1 SGHNT and CDR2 YYREEE (reference sequence). CDR3 nucleotide sequence: TGTGCCAGCAGCTCGGATGACAGGGTGGCGAACACTGAAGCTTTCTTT. Translation gives CASSSDDRVANTEAFF.

This clone was seen a handful of times. The rearrangement joins TRBV29-1 to TRBJ1-2, with D perhaps matching TRBD1 (5 bases). Trimming took 7 bases from V and 4 from J, leaving 10 bases between them. The CDR3 contains 11 residues. Germline CDR1 SQVTM, CDR2 ANQGSEA. The CDR3 is CSAQGGYGYTF. In DNA form, the CDR3 reads TGCAGCGCCCAGGGCGGCTATGGCTACACCTTC.

CDR3 region: CASSLSTGGGTEAFF. The CDR3 DNA follows: TGTGCCAGCAGCTTATCGACAGGGGGCGGGACTGAAGCTTTCTTT. The chain employs TRBV7-8 and TRBJ1-1; TRBD1 aligns across 10 bases. V shed 2 bases and J 5 bases; nucleotides not matched to a gene: 5. The CDR3 has 15 amino acids. Germline CDR1 reads SGHVS; CDR2 reads FQNEAQ.

CDR3 residues: CASSVQLSTNEKLFF. The CDR3 nucleotides are TGCGCCAGCAGCGTACAGCTTTCAACTAATGAAAAACTGTTTTTT. The chain recombines TRBV5-1 with TRBJ1-4; D gene uncertain. V was pared by 4 bases and J by 0 bases, with 10 bases between. Germline V CDR1 and CDR2: SGHRS, YFSETQ. This CDR3 is 15 amino acids long.

The CDR3 is CASSPRETFELFF. The DNA for the CDR3 is TGTGCCAGCTCACCCCGGGAGACCTTTGAGCTGTTTTTT. V and J are TRBV18 and TRBJ2-2; weak D call: TRBD2 (6 bases). This CDR3 has 13 residues. V was cut by 3 bases and J by 11 bases, with 13 bases left in between. Germline CDR1 is KGHSH and CDR2 is LQKENI.

This clone was seen a single time. This chain connects TRBV10-3 to TRBJ2-5; TRBD1 is a possible D gene (5 bases). Looked up from germline, CDR1 is ENHRY and CDR2 is SYGVKD. The V gene lost 6 bases and the J gene lost 5 bases, with 16 bases spanning the gap. This CDR3 comprises 14 residues. The CDR3 nucleotides are TGTGCCATCAGGCCTGACAGTGACGGGGAGACCCAGTACTTC. This gives the protein CAIRPDSDGETQYF.

This sequence joins TRBV4-1 and TRBJ1-2, with D tentatively TRBD1 (5 bases). V was clipped by 5 bases and J by 6 bases, with 13 bases between them. The CDR3 consists of 13 residues. The germline CDR1 and CDR2 sequences are MGHRA and YSYEKL. The CDR3 is CASSYDSGNGYTF. CDR3 bases: TGCGCCAGCAGCTACGACAGTGGGAATGGCTACACCTTC.

The sample holds a few counts of this clone. V gene TRBV19 combines with J gene TRBJ1-5, with TRBD1 matching over 9 bases. Germline V gene sequence: CDR1 LNHDA, CDR2 SQIVND (reference sequence). Losses at the gene ends were 5 bases for V and 6 bases for J; bases not matched to a gene: 2. This CDR3 has 13 amino acids. CDR3 amino acids: CASSGDRAQPQHF. As DNA, the CDR3 is TGTGCCAGTAGTGGGGACAGGGCTCAGCCCCAGCATTTT.

The rearrangement links TRBV5-4 to TRBJ1-2; D may be TRBD1 (6 bases). The CDR3 spans 14 residues. V was cut by 5 bases and J by 4 bases, with 15 bases left in between. The germline gives CDR1 SGHNT, CDR2 YYREEE (reference sequence). CDR3 in amino acids: CASRTQGGGYGYTF. CDR3 in DNA: TGTGCCAGCAGGACACAGGGAGGGGGCTATGGCTACACCTTC. Together with reference TRBV5-4 and TRBJ1-2, the CDR3 gives the full variable domain: ETGVTQSPTHLIKTRGQQVTLRCSSQSGHNTVSWYQQALGQGPQFIFQYYREEENGRGNFPPRFSGLQFPNYSSELNVNALELDDSALYLCASRTQGGGYGYTFGSGTRLTVV.